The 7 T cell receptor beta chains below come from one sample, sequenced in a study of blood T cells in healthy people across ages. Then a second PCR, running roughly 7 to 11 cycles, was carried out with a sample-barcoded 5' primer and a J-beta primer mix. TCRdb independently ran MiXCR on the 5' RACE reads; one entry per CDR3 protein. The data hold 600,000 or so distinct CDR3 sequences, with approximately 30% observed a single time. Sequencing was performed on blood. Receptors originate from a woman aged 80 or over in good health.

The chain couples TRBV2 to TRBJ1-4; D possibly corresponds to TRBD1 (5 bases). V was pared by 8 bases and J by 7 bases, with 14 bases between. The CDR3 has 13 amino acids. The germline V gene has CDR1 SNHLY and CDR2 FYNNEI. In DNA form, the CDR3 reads TGTGCCAGCGGGGGGGAGCCTGTTGAAAAACTGTTTTTT. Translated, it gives CASGGEPVEKLFF.

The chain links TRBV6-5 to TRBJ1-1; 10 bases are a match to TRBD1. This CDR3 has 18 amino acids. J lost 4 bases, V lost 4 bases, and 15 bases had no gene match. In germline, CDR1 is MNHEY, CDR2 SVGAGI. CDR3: CASSSLPGTGVRSTEAFF. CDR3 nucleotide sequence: TGTGCCAGCAGTTCCCTCCCAGGGACAGGGGTTAGGAGCACTGAAGCTTTCTTT.

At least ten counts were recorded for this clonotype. The CDR3 sequence: CASSLRDSNYEQYF. In nucleotides, the CDR3 is TGTGCCAGCAGTTTACGGGACAGCAATTACGAGCAGTACTTC. The chain recombines TRBV27 with TRBJ2-7; 7 bases are a match to TRBD1. Trimming took 2 bases from V and 4 from J; bases not matched to a gene: 5. The germline CDR1 and CDR2 sequences are MNHEY and SMNVEV (reference sequence). The CDR3 sequence is 14 residues long.

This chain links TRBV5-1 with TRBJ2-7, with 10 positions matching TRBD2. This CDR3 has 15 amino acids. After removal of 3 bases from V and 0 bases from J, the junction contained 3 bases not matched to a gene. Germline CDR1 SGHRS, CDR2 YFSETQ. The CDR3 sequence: CASSWGTSVSYEQYF. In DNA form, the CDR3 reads TGCGCCAGCAGCTGGGGGACTAGCGTCTCCTACGAGCAGTACTTC.

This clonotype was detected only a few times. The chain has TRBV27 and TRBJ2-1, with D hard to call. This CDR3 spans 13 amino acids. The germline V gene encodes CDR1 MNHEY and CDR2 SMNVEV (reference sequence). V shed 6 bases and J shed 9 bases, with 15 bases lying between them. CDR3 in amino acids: CASRPLGGVEQFF. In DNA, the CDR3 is TGTGCCAGCAGGCCCTTGGGTGGGGTTGAGCAGTTCTTC.

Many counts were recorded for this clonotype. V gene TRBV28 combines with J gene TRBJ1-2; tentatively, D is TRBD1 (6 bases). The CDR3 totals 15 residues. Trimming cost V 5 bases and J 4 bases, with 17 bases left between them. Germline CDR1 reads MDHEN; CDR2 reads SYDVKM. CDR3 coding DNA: TGTGCCAGCAGTCCCTCGGGACAAGTAGGCTATGGCTACACCTTC. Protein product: CASSPSGQVGYGYTF.

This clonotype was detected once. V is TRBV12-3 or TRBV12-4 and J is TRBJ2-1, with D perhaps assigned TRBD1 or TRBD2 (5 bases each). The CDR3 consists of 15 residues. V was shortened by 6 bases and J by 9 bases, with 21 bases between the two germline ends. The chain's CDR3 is CASRDPGTVVGEQFF. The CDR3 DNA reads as TGTGCCAGCAGAGATCCCGGGACCGTGGTTGGTGAGCAGTTCTTC.